This T cell receptor (beta chain) was identified during a study of T cell repertoires in cytomegalovirus infection (dated by TCRdb to between 2018 and 2020). With respect to the entire study: The peptide stimulations were aimed at well-studied HLA-B-restricted epitopes as well as recently identified HLA-C-restricted CMV epitopes, whose presentation resists viral immunomodulation. Donor HLA type was relevant to the analysis, as public TCR beta signatures indicated carriage of CMV infection together with the matching HLA type. Points the paper makes about the study in general: In both this cohort and an independent approximately 370-donor cohort, the cumulative frequency of public TCR beta family members distinguished carriers of CMV infection plus the relevant HLA type. The ex vivo response was dominated by HLA-C-restricted CMV-specific TCR beta clonotypes, and the single most frequent clonotype in two of eight donors was supplied by these HLA-C-restricted clonotypes.

Regarding this clonotype: There is no known antigen for this receptor. No base quality values were provided; no much bigger clone lies one nucleotide off.

There are 13 amino acids in the CDR3, from cysteine to phenylalanine inclusive. The read is trimmed to its CDR3 DNA, 39 bases read in frame from base 1. A distance of 12 bases separates the germline ends of V and J, which lose 3 bases and 9 bases respectively. Sequencing was performed on an Illumina HiSeq 1500. TCRdb itself trimmed the public reads at Q25 with fastp, ran MiXCR and retained productive beta chains. Merged by CDR3 protein, the rows form single entries marked with the most common genes and DNA. This sample lists about 340,000 distinct CDR3 sequences; roughly 28% were detected once. Approximately 20% of the sample goes to the ten largest clones. The treatment or condition label, as the study defines it: in vitro stimulation with specific CMV peptide epitopes to enrich CMV-specific T cells.

The origin of this receptor is a human donor in good health (CMV status not recorded). Some clones in this sample may be carry-over from other donors' samples. This specimen was cultured PBMCs, taken from culture after CMV antigen stimulation. The rearrangement combines TRBV12-3 or TRBV12-4 with TRBJ2-1, and perhaps TRBD2 as D gene, on 6 matching bases. Here the CDR3 is given as CASSFVGSTEQFF. The DNA reads TGTGCCAGCAGTTTTGTCGGGAGTACTGAGCAGTTCTTC.